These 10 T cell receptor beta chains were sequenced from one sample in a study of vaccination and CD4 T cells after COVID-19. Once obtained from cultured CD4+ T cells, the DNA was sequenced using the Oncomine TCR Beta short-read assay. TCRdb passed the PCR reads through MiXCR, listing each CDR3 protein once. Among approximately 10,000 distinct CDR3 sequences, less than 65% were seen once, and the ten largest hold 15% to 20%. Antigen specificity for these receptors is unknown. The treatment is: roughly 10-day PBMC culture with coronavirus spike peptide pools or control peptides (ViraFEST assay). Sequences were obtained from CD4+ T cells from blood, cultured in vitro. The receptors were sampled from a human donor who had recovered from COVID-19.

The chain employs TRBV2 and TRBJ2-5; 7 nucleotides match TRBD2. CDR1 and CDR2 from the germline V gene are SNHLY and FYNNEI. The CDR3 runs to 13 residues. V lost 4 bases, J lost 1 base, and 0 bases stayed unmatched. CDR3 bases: TGTGCCAGCAGTGGCGGGGGCCAAGAGACCCAGTACTTC. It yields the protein CASSGGGQETQYF.

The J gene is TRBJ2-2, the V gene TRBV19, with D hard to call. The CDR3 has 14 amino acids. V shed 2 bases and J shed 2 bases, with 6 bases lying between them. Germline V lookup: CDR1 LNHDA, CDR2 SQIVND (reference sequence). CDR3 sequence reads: CASSIRRNTGELFF. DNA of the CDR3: TGTGCCAGTAGTATAAGAAGAAACACCGGGGAGCTGTTTTTT.

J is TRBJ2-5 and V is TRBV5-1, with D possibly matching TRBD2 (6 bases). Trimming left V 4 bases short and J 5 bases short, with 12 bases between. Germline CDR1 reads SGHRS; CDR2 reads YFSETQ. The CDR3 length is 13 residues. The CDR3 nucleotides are TGCGCCAGCAGCGGTAGCCGGGGGGAGACCCAGTACTTC. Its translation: CASSGSRGETQYF. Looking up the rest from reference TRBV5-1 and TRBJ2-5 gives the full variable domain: KAGVTQTPRYLIKTRGQQVTLSCSPISGHRSVSWYQQTPGQGLQFLFEYFSETQRNKGNFPGRFSGRQFSNSRSEMNVSTLELGDSALYLCASSGSRGETQYFGPGTRLLVL.

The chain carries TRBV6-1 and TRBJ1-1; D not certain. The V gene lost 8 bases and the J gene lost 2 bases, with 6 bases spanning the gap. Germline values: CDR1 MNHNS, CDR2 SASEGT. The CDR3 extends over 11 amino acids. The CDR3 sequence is CASRDNTEAFF. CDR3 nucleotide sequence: TGTGCCAGCCGCGACAACACTGAAGCTTTCTTT.

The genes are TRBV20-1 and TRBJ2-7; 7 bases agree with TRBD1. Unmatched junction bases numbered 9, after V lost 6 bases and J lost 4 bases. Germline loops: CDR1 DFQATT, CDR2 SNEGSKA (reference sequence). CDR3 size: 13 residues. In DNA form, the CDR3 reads TGCAGTGCCGAGACGACAGGGATTTACGAGCAGTACTTC. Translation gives CSAETTGIYEQYF.

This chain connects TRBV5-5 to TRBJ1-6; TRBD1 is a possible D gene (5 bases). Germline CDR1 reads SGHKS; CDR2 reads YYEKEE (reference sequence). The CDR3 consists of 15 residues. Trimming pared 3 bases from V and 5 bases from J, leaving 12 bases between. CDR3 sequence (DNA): TGTGCCAGCAGCTCCCAGGGTCGCGATAATTCACCCCTCCACTTT. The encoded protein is CASSSQGRDNSPLHF.

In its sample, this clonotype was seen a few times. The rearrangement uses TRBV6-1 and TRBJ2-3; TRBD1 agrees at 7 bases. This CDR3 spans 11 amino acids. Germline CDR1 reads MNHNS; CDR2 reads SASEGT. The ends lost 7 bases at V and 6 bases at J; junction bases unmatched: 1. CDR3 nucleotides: TGTGCCAGCAAACAGGGGGATACGCAGTATTTT. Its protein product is CASKQGDTQYF.

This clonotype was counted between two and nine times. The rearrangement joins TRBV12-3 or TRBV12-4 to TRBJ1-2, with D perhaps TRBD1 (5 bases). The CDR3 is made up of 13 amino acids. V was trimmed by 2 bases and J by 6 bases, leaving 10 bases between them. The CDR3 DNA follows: TGTGCCAGCAGTTTAATCCCGGGACATGGCTACACCTTC. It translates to CASSLIPGHGYTF.

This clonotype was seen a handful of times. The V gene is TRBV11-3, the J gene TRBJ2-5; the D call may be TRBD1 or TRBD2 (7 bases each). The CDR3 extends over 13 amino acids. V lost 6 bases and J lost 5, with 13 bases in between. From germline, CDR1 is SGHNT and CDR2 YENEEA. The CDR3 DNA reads TGTGCCAGCAGGGCAGGGGGAGGGGAGACCCAGTACTTC. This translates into CASRAGGGETQYF. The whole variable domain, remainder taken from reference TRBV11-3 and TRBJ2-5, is EAGVVQSPRYKIIEKKQPVAFWCNPISGHNTLYWYLQNLGQGPELLIRYENEEAVDDSQLPKDRFSAERLKGVDSTLKIQPAELGDSAVYLCASRAGGGETQYFGPGTRLLVL.

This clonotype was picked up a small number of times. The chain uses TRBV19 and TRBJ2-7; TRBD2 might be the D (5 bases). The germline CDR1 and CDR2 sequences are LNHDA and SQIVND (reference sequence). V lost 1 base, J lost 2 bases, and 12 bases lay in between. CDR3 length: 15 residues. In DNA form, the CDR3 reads TGTGCCAGTAGTATAGCGCGGGCCGGGACCTACGAGCAGTACTTC. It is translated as CASSIARAGTYEQYF.